The 11 T cell receptor beta chains below all came from one sample that was sequenced in a study of blood T cell repertoires in COVID-19. Generated by immunoSEQ multiplex PCR, the TCRdb table keeps only in-frame clones and is missing some. The repertoire holds tens of thousands of clones, with 80% to 90% as singletons. The sequencing input was peripheral blood. These receptors all stem from a man aged 60 to 75 with active COVID-19.

V gene TRBV5-1 combines with J gene TRBJ2-5; 11 bases are a match to TRBD2. The CDR3 loop spans 16 amino acids. Germline V gene data show CDR1 as SGHRS and CDR2 as YFSETQ. Germline trimming cut 3 bases from V and 5 bases from J; bases unmatched to any gene: 9. CDR3 nucleotides: TGCGCCAGCAGCTCTCGACTAGCGGGGCCGGGGGAGACCCAGTACTTC. Its translation: CASSSRLAGPGETQYF.

V gene TRBV15 combines with J gene TRBJ1-2; 7 bases match TRBD1. CDR1 LNHNV and CDR2 YYDKDF come from the germline V gene (reference sequence). The CDR3 has 15 residues. With V trimmed by 3 bases and J by 5 bases, 9 bases remained unmatched. CDR3 in amino acids: CATSSSGTARYGYTF. The CDR3 DNA follows: TGTGCCACCAGCAGTTCCGGGACAGCAAGATATGGCTACACCTTC. Based on the CDR3 plus reference TRBV15 and TRBJ1-2, the full variable domain is DAMVIQNPRYQVTQFGKPVTLSCSQTLNHNVMYWYQQKSSQAPKLLFHYYDKDFNNEADTPDNFQSRRPNTSFCFLDIRSPGLGDTAMYLCATSSSGTARYGYTFGSGTRLTVV.

V is TRBV7-2 and J is TRBJ2-3; tentative D call: TRBD2 (7 bases). The germline gives CDR1 SGHTA, CDR2 FQGNSA. This CDR3 contains 15 residues. Trimming removed 7 bases from V and 8 bases from J, with 22 bases in between. The CDR3 sequence is CASTPGRGPLVTQYF. CDR3 in DNA: TGTGCCAGCACTCCGGGGCGGGGGCCTCTCGTTACGCAGTATTTT.

The chain links TRBV29-1 to TRBJ2-2; 8 bases fit TRBD1. Germline CDR1 SQVTM, CDR2 ANQGSEA. V lost 5 bases and J lost 1; bases outside the gene matches: 3. The CDR3 runs to 14 residues. CDR3: CSVSGTGNTGELFF. CDR3 coding DNA: TGCAGCGTTTCCGGGACAGGGAACACCGGGGAGCTGTTTTTT.

V and J are TRBV30 and TRBJ2-2; D is perhaps TRBD2 (6 bases). V was pared by 2 bases and J by 1 base, with 11 bases between. CDR3 size: 15 residues. The germline V gene encodes CDR1 GTSNPN and CDR2 SVGIG (reference sequence). CDR3 region: CAWSRQGGNTGELFF. CDR3 nucleotide sequence: TGTGCCTGGAGTCGCCAGGGAGGGAACACCGGGGAGCTGTTTTTT.

The chain has TRBV12-3 or TRBV12-4 and TRBJ2-2; weak D call: TRBD2 (6 bases). The ends were cut back, 5 bases at V and 7 bases at J, with 11 bases in the middle. CDR3 length: 13 amino acids. This CDR3 is CASSPGGGGELFF. CDR3 DNA: TGTGCCAGCAGTCCCGGGGGAGGCGGGGAGCTGTTTTTT.

The rearrangement uses TRBV25-1 and TRBJ1-6; D not certain. The CDR3 has 12 residues. The germline V and J ends were trimmed by 0 bases and 12 bases, with 6 bases remaining between them. Germline loops: CDR1 MGHDK, CDR2 SYGVNS. The CDR3, as DNA: TGTGCCAGCAGTGAATATAAAAAACCCCTCCACTTT. Its translation is CASSEYKKPLHF.

The rearrangement uses TRBV6-6 and TRBJ1-1; 7 positions agree with TRBD1. This CDR3 comprises 15 residues. V was pared by 6 bases and J by 1 base, with 8 bases of the junction left unmatched. Looked up from germline, CDR1 is MNHNY and CDR2 is SVGAGI (reference sequence). In nucleotides, the CDR3 is TGTGCCAGCAGGGTAACCGGGACAGCGAACACTGAAGCTTTCTTT. It encodes CASRVTGTANTEAFF.

The genes are TRBV7-6 and TRBJ2-5; no reliable D call. CDR1 is SGHVS and CDR2 is FNYEAQ in the germline V gene. This CDR3 is 16 amino acids long. Trimming shortened V by 2 bases and J by 2 bases, and 15 bases separated the two germline ends. The CDR3 DNA reads as TGTGCCAGCAGCTTAATTTCCGGAGTGGTACAAGAGACCCAGTACTTC. Translated: CASSLISGVVQETQYF.

This sequence joins TRBV10-2 and TRBJ2-3, with TRBD2 matching over 12 bases. Germline CDR1 WSHSY, CDR2 SAAADI. The CDR3 runs to 15 residues. The V and J ends lost 5 bases and 4 bases, in that order; junction bases with no gene match: 4. This chain's CDR3 is CASSKTSGRADTQYF. Here the CDR3 DNA reads TGCGCCAGCAGTAAGACTAGCGGGAGAGCAGATACGCAGTATTTT.

The chain recombines TRBV9 with TRBJ2-6, with TRBD2 identical over 8 bases. This CDR3 contains 14 residues. The V gene's germline CDR1 is SGDLS and CDR2 YYNGEE. Trimming removed 1 base from V and 9 bases from J; junction bases left unmatched: 3. The CDR3 region has the DNA TGTGCCAGCAGCGTACTACGGGAGGGCAACGTCCTGACTTTC. Protein: CASSVLREGNVLTF.